This T cell receptor (beta chain) came from a study of response to subunit inactivated influenza vaccine. TCRdb recomputed calls from the RT-PCR reads with MiXCR, one row per CDR3 protein. The sample contains about 780,000 distinct CDR3 sequences, 18% of which appear only once. This clonotype was picked up a small number of times. Trimming took 0 bases from V and 6 from J, leaving 10 bases between them. CDR1 is SGDLS, CDR2 YYNGEE, per germline. The CDR3 extends over 13 amino acids. The sequence was collected from a man over 45 who received an inactivated influenza vaccine. V and J are TRBV9 and TRBJ2-7; D unclear. The input for sequencing was PBMCs from blood, taken more than 4 days after vaccination. This chain's CDR3 is CASSVVSDSEQYF. In DNA form, the CDR3 reads TGTGCCAGCAGCGTAGTATCCGATTCCGAGCAGTACTTC. Based on the CDR3 plus reference TRBV9 and TRBJ2-7, the full variable domain is DSGVTQTPKHLITATGQRVTLRCSPRSGDLSVYWYQQSLDQGLQFLIQYYNGEERAKGNILERFSAQQFPDLHSELNLSSLELGDSALYFCASSVVSDSEQYFGPGTRLTVT.